A selection of T cell receptor beta chains follows, all from one sample in a study of low-dose radiotherapy and immunotherapy resistance in tumors. TCRdb fed the reads into MiXCR, producing one record per CDR3 protein. The sample has roughly 90,000 distinct CDR3 sequences, 20% to 25% seen once. Sequencing used PBMCs, obtained after low-dose radiotherapy plus immunotherapy. These receptors were taken from a female donor with ovarian cancer. Each CDR3 is given with its conserved first and last residue. The order of the fields is CDR3 protein, CDR3 DNA, J gene, D gene, clone size, V gene. A D gene is named only where the DNA matches it firmly. The size of a clone is reported for some rows only, either as once, few or many, or as a class for expanded clones.

CDR3aa: CSASPTMDTQYF
CDR3nt: TGCAGTGCTAGCCCAACAATGGATACGCAGTATTTT
j_gene: TRBJ2-3
d_gene: .
abundance: many
v_gene: TRBV20-1

CDR3aa: CATSDEQGGSTQYF
CDR3nt: TGTGCCACCAGTGACGAACAGGGGGGTTCGACCCAGTACTTC
j_gene: TRBJ2-5
d_gene: TRBD1
abundance: many
v_gene: TRBV24-1

CDR3aa: CAWSVVGSTDTQYF
CDR3nt: TGTGCCTGGAGTGTTGTAGGGAGCACAGATACGCAGTATTTT
j_gene: TRBJ2-3
d_gene: .
abundance: many
v_gene: TRBV30

CDR3aa: CASNTLRTSYNSPLHF
CDR3nt: TGTGCCAGCAATACCTTAAGGACCTCCTATAATTCACCCCTCCACTTT
j_gene: TRBJ1-6
d_gene: .
abundance: many
v_gene: TRBV28

CDR3aa: CASSKGLAGNHEQFF
CDR3nt: TGTGCTAGCAGCAAAGGACTAGCGGGAAACCATGAGCAGTTCTTC
j_gene: TRBJ2-1
d_gene: TRBD2
abundance: many
v_gene: TRBV7-9

CDR3aa: CASTSAGEQYF
CDR3nt: TGTGCCAGTACTAGTGCGGGTGAGCAGTACTTC
j_gene: TRBJ2-7
d_gene: .
abundance: .
v_gene: TRBV19

CDR3aa: CASRRGALVTTEQYF
CDR3nt: TGTGCCAGCAGAAGAGGGGCCCTTGTTACTACTGAGCAGTACTTC
j_gene: TRBJ2-7
d_gene: .
abundance: many
v_gene: TRBV2

CDR3aa: CASSYGGFPYEQYF
CDR3nt: TGTGCCAGCAGTTACGGAGGCTTCCCCTACGAGCAGTACTTC
j_gene: TRBJ2-7
d_gene: .
abundance: .
v_gene: TRBV6-2/TRBV6-3

CDR3aa: CATSVRAGGFRDTQYF
CDR3nt: TGTGCCACCAGTGTCCGAGCGGGAGGGTTTCGAGATACGCAGTATTTT
j_gene: TRBJ2-3
d_gene: TRBD2
abundance: .
v_gene: TRBV24-1

CDR3aa: CASRRTQAGSNYGYTF
CDR3nt: TGCGCCAGCAGACGCACGCAGGCAGGGTCTAACTATGGCTACACCTTC
j_gene: TRBJ1-2
d_gene: .
abundance: .
v_gene: TRBV4-3

CDR3aa: CASSLFGFLGDEQYF
CDR3nt: TGTGCCAGCAGTTTATTTGGATTCCTAGGCGACGAGCAGTACTTC
j_gene: TRBJ2-7
d_gene: .
abundance: many
v_gene: TRBV12-3/TRBV12-4

CDR3aa: CASSLNRGMIETQYF
CDR3nt: TGTGCCAGCAGCTTGAACAGGGGGATGATTGAGACCCAGTACTTC
j_gene: TRBJ2-5
d_gene: TRBD1
abundance: .
v_gene: TRBV5-6

CDR3aa: CASSFGQNYNEQFF
CDR3nt: TGTGCCAGCAGTTTCGGGCAGAACTACAATGAGCAGTTCTTC
j_gene: TRBJ2-1
d_gene: .
abundance: many
v_gene: TRBV28

CDR3aa: CACSERVLGYDTQYF
CDR3nt: TGCGCCTGCAGTGAGAGGGTCCTTGGGTACGATACGCAGTATTTT
j_gene: TRBJ2-3
d_gene: .
abundance: .
v_gene: TRBV10-2

CDR3aa: CASSPQEGYGYTF
CDR3nt: TGTGCCAGCAGCCCTCAGGAAGGGTACGGCTACACCTTC
j_gene: TRBJ1-2
d_gene: .
abundance: many
v_gene: TRBV9

CDR3aa: CSAAELAGIYEQYF
CDR3nt: TGCAGTGCCGCCGAACTAGCGGGAATTTACGAGCAGTACTTC
j_gene: TRBJ2-7
d_gene: TRBD2
abundance: many
v_gene: TRBV20-1

CDR3aa: CASSERVGSNGYTF
CDR3nt: TGTGCCAGCAGTGAAAGGGTAGGGTCCAATGGCTACACCTTC
j_gene: TRBJ1-2
d_gene: .
abundance: many
v_gene: TRBV2

CDR3aa: CASRRDSEQFF
CDR3nt: TGTGCCAGCAGAAGGGACAGTGAGCAGTTCTTC
j_gene: TRBJ2-1
d_gene: TRBD1
abundance: many
v_gene: TRBV2

CDR3aa: CASSFGTPRGTGELFF
CDR3nt: TGTGCCAGCAGCTTTGGGACCCCAAGGGGCACCGGGGAGCTGTTTTTT
j_gene: TRBJ2-2
d_gene: .
abundance: many
v_gene: TRBV7-9

CDR3aa: CASSPYIPGQGGNEKLFF
CDR3nt: TGTGCCAGCAGCCCCTATATACCGGGACAGGGGGGTAATGAAAAACTGTTTTTT
j_gene: TRBJ1-4
d_gene: TRBD1
abundance: many
v_gene: TRBV7-9

CDR3aa: CASSFSGTSGPGSTDTQYF
CDR3nt: TGTGCCAGCAGCTTCAGCGGGACTAGCGGGCCCGGAAGCACAGATACGCAGTATTTT
j_gene: TRBJ2-3
d_gene: TRBD2
abundance: many
v_gene: TRBV7-2

CDR3aa: CATSDLQGRGTGELFF
CDR3nt: TGTGCCACCAGTGATCTACAGGGTCGGGGCACCGGGGAGCTGTTTTTT
j_gene: TRBJ2-2
d_gene: .
abundance: many
v_gene: TRBV24-1

CDR3aa: CASRKVGLETAGELFF
CDR3nt: TGTGCCAGTCGTAAAGTGGGACTAGAAACGGCCGGGGAGCTGTTTTTT
j_gene: TRBJ2-2
d_gene: TRBD2
abundance: many
v_gene: TRBV19

CDR3aa: CASSYQLSGANVLTF
CDR3nt: TGTGCCAGCAGCTATCAACTCTCTGGGGCCAACGTCCTGACTTTC
j_gene: TRBJ2-6
d_gene: .
abundance: .
v_gene: TRBV5-4

CDR3aa: CASSPGLAGGAYQETQYF
CDR3nt: TGCGCCAGCAGCCCCGGACTAGCGGGAGGCGCGTACCAAGAGACCCAGTACTTC
j_gene: TRBJ2-5
d_gene: TRBD2
abundance: many
v_gene: TRBV4-1

CDR3aa: CASSYTRDGSYEQYF
CDR3nt: TGTGCCAGCAGTTACACTCGGGACGGTTCCTACGAGCAGTACTTC
j_gene: TRBJ2-7
d_gene: .
abundance: many
v_gene: TRBV6-6

CDR3aa: CASSRIRSGPREGRNEQFF
CDR3nt: TGTGCCAGCAGCCGAATTAGATCCGGTCCGCGGGAGGGTCGGAATGAGCAGTTCTTC
j_gene: TRBJ2-1
d_gene: TRBD2
abundance: many
v_gene: TRBV11-2

CDR3aa: CASSGLAGGPFTGELFF
CDR3nt: TGTGCCAGCAGCGGACTAGCGGGGGGGCCGTTCACCGGGGAGCTGTTTTTT
j_gene: TRBJ2-2
d_gene: TRBD2
abundance: many
v_gene: TRBV9

CDR3aa: CASSLSGGAGMPQHF
CDR3nt: TGCGCCAGCAGCCTGTCGGGGGGCGCGGGGATGCCCCAGCATTTT
j_gene: TRBJ1-5
d_gene: .
abundance: .
v_gene: TRBV5-1